These 4 T cell receptor beta chains were all obtained from the same sample, sequenced in a study of T cell clonality in common variable immunodeficiency (dated by TCRdb to between 2014 and 2017). Receptors were amplified or captured by the immunoSEQ multiplex PCR assay. The table comes from immuneACCESS by way of TCRdb, which keeps in-frame sequences with V and J called. Part of the clones is missing from these tables; in studies checked, under half for an unresolved V gene and the rest for unknown reasons. The table puts approximately 60,000 clones in this sample, none counted just once. The top ten clonotypes cover about 0.85% of the sample. Material: peripheral blood mononuclear cells. Every receptor here comes from a person aged 18-70 years in good health.

This clone was recorded a few times. Sequencing ends 3 residues short of the CDR3 end; the germline J gene provides the rest. The chain carries TRBV18 and TRBJ2-1; D is unclear. In germline, CDR1 is KGHSH, CDR2 LQKENI. Trimming took off 1 base at V and 7 bases at J, with 11 bases between the two ends. CDR3 length equals 14 residues. CDR3 DNA (partial): TGTGCCAGCTCACCACGGTCCAAGAGGAATGAG. Translation gives CASSPRSKRNE. The CDR3, in full, reads CASSPRSKRNEQFF.

This clone was seen many times. The DNA ends 3 residues before the CDR3 does, and the rest of the CDR3 is filled in from the germline J gene. The V gene is TRBV2, the J gene TRBJ2-3; a possible D gene is TRBD1 (5 bases). Germline V lookup: CDR1 SNHLY, CDR2 FYNNEI. There are 16 residues in the CDR3. V gave up 5 bases and J gave up 5 bases, with 20 bases separating them. CDR3 sequence reads: CASSNDLGDFGDTQYF. The sequenced CDR3 bases are TGTGCCAGCAGTAACGACCTAGGGGATTTTGGAGATACG.

This clone was found many times. Read data end 3 residues before the CDR3 end; the end is taken from the germline J gene. The gene calls are TRBV19 and TRBJ1-5; TRBD1 matches 8 bases. V lost 5 bases, J lost 9 bases, and 12 bases stayed unmatched. The CDR3 contains 15 residues. Per germline, CDR1 LNHDA and CDR2 SQIVND (reference sequence). CDR3: CASSWDGQGGRPQHF. Partial CDR3 DNA: TGTGCCAGTAGTTGGGATGGACAGGGCGGACGGCCC.

This clone was picked up many times. Incomplete CDR3 DNA: TGTGCCAGCTCACCACCGGCGGGGGAAAGTGTGACG. Protein sequence: CASSPPAGESVT. The full CDR3 protein is CASSPPAGESVTQYF. The rearrangement joins TRBV18 to TRBJ2-3, with TRBD2 matching 7 bases. With the read ending 3 residues before the CDR3 end, the germline J gene is used to fill in that end. The CDR3 totals 15 residues. Per germline, CDR1 KGHSH and CDR2 LQKENI.